Each of the 26 T cell receptor beta chains below was sequenced from the same sample in a study of cytomegalovirus exposure and HLA in healthy donors. TCRdb's copy holds only in-frame clones and misses some; the assay was immunoSEQ multiplex PCR. The table includes fewer than 150,000 clones, just over 85% detected once. The sample taken for sequencing was PBMCs. These receptors all come from a woman aged 18-30 years in good health and CMV-seropositive.

This clone was recorded a few times. V and J are TRBV2 and TRBJ1-6; no clear D gene. The CDR3 consists of 13 residues. Germline CDR1 and CDR2: SNHLY and FYNNEI. V lost 3 bases and J 2 bases, leaving 2 bases between the germline ends. The CDR3 DNA reads TGTGCCAGCAGTGACACCTATAATTCACCCCTCCACTTT. It is translated as CASSDTYNSPLHF.

This clone was counted once. Its ends do not fully match the called genes, so a read error is possible. This rearrangement joins TRBV7-9 to TRBJ1-4; 8 positions match TRBD1. Germline V CDR1 and CDR2: SEHNR, FQNEAQ (reference sequence). CDR3 size: 13 residues. CDR3 coding DNA: TGTGCCAGCAGCTTAGACGGGACAGGACGATTAGCTTTT. Residues: CASSLDGTGRLAF.

As for this clone: At one of its ends the junction is not consistent with the germline gene, which may arise from a read error. This rearrangement joins TRBV7-7 to TRBJ2-7, with 8 positions matching TRBD2. CDR3 length: 19 amino acids. Germline CDR1 SSHAT, CDR2 FNYEAQ (reference sequence). In nucleotides, the CDR3 is TGTGCTAGCAGCCGAAAAGTCGCTAGCGGGTATCACCTAACCTACGAGCAGTACTTC. It yields the protein CASSRKVASGYHLTYEQYF.

The chain links TRBV5-4 to TRBJ1-1, with D perhaps TRBD1 (6 bases). CDR3 length: 15 residues. Deletions cut 4 bases from V and 0 bases from J, with 13 bases between. Germline CDR1 SGHNT, CDR2 YYREEE (reference sequence). The CDR3 protein is CASSKDSQMNTEAFF. The CDR3 DNA reads TGTGCCAGCAGCAAGGACAGCCAGATGAACACTGAAGCTTTCTTT.

The chain recombines TRBV7-2 with TRBJ2-5, with TRBD2 as a possible D gene (6 bases). Trimming pared 5 bases from V and 5 bases from J, leaving 12 bases between. Germline loops: CDR1 SGHTA, CDR2 FQGNSA. The CDR3 runs to 13 residues. CDR3 DNA sequence: TGTGCCAGCAGCCTCGAGCGGGCGGAGACCCAGTACTTC. This sequence encodes CASSLERAETQYF.

This chain joins TRBV7-9 and TRBJ2-7; TRBD2 agrees at 12 bases. Germline lookup yields CDR1 SEHNR and CDR2 FQNEAQ (reference sequence). Trimming cost V 5 bases and J 2 bases; bases outside gene matches: 7. CDR3 length equals 16 residues. The CDR3, as DNA: TGTGCCAGCAGCGGCCCTAGCGGGGGGGCCCCCTACGAGCAGTACTTC. Amino acids: CASSGPSGGAPYEQYF.

This rearrangement joins TRBV7-2 to TRBJ2-7, with D perhaps TRBD1 (6 bases). The CDR3 extends over 12 amino acids. Germline CDR1 is SGHTA and CDR2 is FQGNSA. V was shortened by 4 bases and J by 5 bases, with 9 bases between the two germline ends. For the CDR3, the DNA is TGTGCCAGCAGCTCCAACAGGGACGAGCAGTACTTC. Amino acid sequence: CASSSNRDEQYF.

This rearrangement joins TRBV9 to TRBJ2-2; possibly TRBD2 for D (7 bases). The CDR3 has 16 residues. V lost 6 bases and J lost 4, with 19 bases in between. The germline V gene encodes CDR1 SGDLS and CDR2 YYNGEE. The CDR3 here is CASTQRGGGGTGELFF. In DNA form, the CDR3 reads TGTGCCAGCACCCAAAGAGGGGGGGGCGGCACCGGGGAGCTGTTTTTT.

The chain has TRBV5-4 and TRBJ2-7; TRBD2 might be the D (6 bases). Germline CDR1 is SGHNT and CDR2 is YYREEE (reference sequence). This CDR3 comprises 16 residues. The germline V and J ends were trimmed by 4 bases and 7 bases, with 24 bases remaining between them. The CDR3, as DNA: TGTGCCAGCAGCCCGAGCTTTGCGGGACCAAAAGAAGAGCAGTACTTC. Translated: CASSPSFAGPKEEQYF.

The chain links TRBV28 to TRBJ1-1; a weak D match, TRBD1 (5 bases). The CDR3 is 12 amino acids. Germline lookup yields CDR1 MDHEN and CDR2 SYDVKM. V lost 5 bases and J lost 5, with 9 bases in between. In DNA form, the CDR3 reads TGTGCCAGCAGTAAGCAGGGTACTGAAGCTTTCTTT. It translates to CASSKQGTEAFF.

The chain uses TRBV10-3 and TRBJ2-3; unclear D gene. The V and J ends lost 0 bases and 2 bases respectively, with 6 bases between them. The CDR3 is 14 residues long. The germline CDR1 and CDR2 sequences are ENHRY and SYGVKD. The CDR3 DNA follows: TGTGCCATCAGTGAGTCCCTAAACACAGATACGCAGTATTTT. Translating it yields CAISESLNTDTQYF.

V is TRBV27 and J is TRBJ1-5; 9 bases align to TRBD1. Per germline, CDR1 MNHEY and CDR2 SMNVEV (reference sequence). V was pared by 10 bases and J by 4 bases, with 11 bases of the junction left unmatched. This CDR3 has 15 residues. CDR3 region: CATQWTGEGNQPQHF. CDR3 DNA: TGTGCCACGCAATGGACAGGGGAAGGAAATCAGCCCCAGCATTTT.

The chain has TRBV18 and TRBJ2-2; 8 bases fit TRBD1. With V trimmed by 4 bases and J by 1 base, 5 bases remained unmatched. The CDR3 sequence is 16 residues long. Germline V gene data show CDR1 as KGHSH and CDR2 as LQKENI. CDR3 sequence: CASSRTGQRNTGELFF. The DNA of the CDR3 is TGTGCCAGCTCACGGACAGGGCAAAGGAACACCGGGGAGCTGTTTTTT.

The gene calls are TRBV30 and TRBJ2-2, with 9 bases matching TRBD1. The CDR3 is 13 amino acids. Germline CDR1 is GTSNPN and CDR2 is SVGIG (reference sequence). V was clipped by 3 bases and J by 5 bases; unmatched bases: 1. The CDR3: CAWSGQGTGELFF. The CDR3 DNA reads as TGTGCCTGGAGCGGACAGGGGACCGGGGAGCTGTTTTTT.

This chain joins TRBV7-9 and TRBJ2-4; 7 nucleotides align to TRBD1. The CDR3 consists of 15 residues. Looked up from germline, CDR1 is SEHNR and CDR2 is FQNEAQ (reference sequence). Unmatched junction bases numbered 5, after V lost 4 bases and J lost 2 bases. The CDR3 sequence: CASSSTGSPKNIQYF. In DNA form, the CDR3 reads TGTGCCAGCAGCTCGACAGGGTCCCCCAAAAACATTCAGTACTTC.

The chain carries TRBV5-1 and TRBJ2-7, with 7 nucleotides matching TRBD2. The CDR3 runs 14 residues. With V trimmed by 0 bases and J by 6 bases, 6 bases remained unmatched. The germline gives CDR1 SGHRS, CDR2 YFSETQ. CDR3 sequence: CASSLAGRQVEQYF. The CDR3 DNA reads as TGCGCCAGCAGCTTGGCCGGGAGGCAGGTCGAGCAGTACTTC.

A remark on this clone: The same CDR3 also results from other DNA sequences found in this sample. The chain is built from TRBV30 and TRBJ2-3, with 10 bases matching TRBD2. V was clipped by 3 bases and J by 0 bases; unmatched bases: 0. From germline, CDR1 is GTSNPN and CDR2 SVGIG (reference sequence). The CDR3 has 14 amino acids. CDR3 nucleotides: TGTGCCTGGAGGACTAGCGGGAGCACAGATACGCAGTATTTT. The encoded protein is CAWRTSGSTDTQYF.

V usage is TRBV5-1 and J usage is TRBJ2-1; no clear D. CDR1 SGHRS and CDR2 YFSETQ come from the germline V gene. CDR3 size: 15 residues. V lost 0 bases and J 0 bases, leaving 7 bases between the germline ends. CDR3 region: CASSLAPYSYNEQFF. The CDR3 region has the DNA TGCGCCAGCAGCTTGGCTCCTTACTCCTACAATGAGCAGTTCTTC.

The table lists this clone with a count of one. This chain connects TRBV19 to TRBJ1-5; 7 bases are shared with TRBD1. The CDR3 has 15 amino acids. CDR1 LNHDA and CDR2 SQIVND come from the germline V gene (reference sequence). The junction had 7 bases not matched to a gene; V was cut back by 5 bases and J by 3 bases. The CDR3: CASSPGTAHNQPQHF. The CDR3 bases are TGTGCCAGTAGTCCAGGGACAGCACACAATCAGCCCCAGCATTTT. Based on the CDR3 plus reference TRBV19 and TRBJ1-5, the full variable domain is DGGITQSPKYLFRKEGQNVTLSCEQNLNHDAMYWYRQDPGQGLRLIYYSQIVNDFQKGDIAEGYSVSREKKESFPLTVTSAQKNPTAFYLCASSPGTAHNQPQHFGDGTRLSIL.

The chain is built from TRBV6-1 and TRBJ2-7; unclear D gene. The germline V and J ends were trimmed by 6 bases and 7 bases, with 13 bases remaining between them. Germline CDR1 and CDR2: MNHNS and SASEGT. This CDR3 contains 12 residues. CDR3 loop: CASRTPSGEQYF. DNA for the CDR3: TGTGCCAGCAGAACGCCGAGTGGTGAGCAGTACTTC.

The rearrangement uses TRBV15 and TRBJ1-1, with 7 nucleotides matching TRBD1. The CDR3 is 16 residues long. Unmatched junction bases numbered 4, after V lost 0 bases and J lost 0 bases. Germline values: CDR1 LNHNV, CDR2 YYDKDF (reference sequence). CDR3: CATSRDRGQMNTEAFF. CDR3 sequence (DNA): TGTGCCACCAGCAGAGATAGGGGACAGATGAACACTGAAGCTTTCTTT.

This clone has only one observation. The genes are TRBV7-8 and TRBJ2-5; 10 positions agree with TRBD2. The CDR3 is made up of 18 amino acids. Losses at the gene ends were 5 bases for V and 4 bases for J; bases not matched to a gene: 16. Germline V gives CDR1 SGHVS, CDR2 FQNEAQ. This chain's CDR3 is CASSPRLAGHPSGETQYF. In nucleotides, the CDR3 is TGTGCCAGCAGCCCACGACTAGCGGGCCACCCCTCGGGAGAGACCCAGTACTTC.

The gene calls are TRBV7-9 and TRBJ2-1; 7 bases line up with TRBD2. Germline V gene sequence: CDR1 SEHNR, CDR2 FQNEAQ (reference sequence). J gave up 10 bases and V 1 base, and 10 bases lay outside the gene matches. The CDR3 totals 15 residues. CDR3 in amino acids: CASSLGPLAGEEQFF. The CDR3 DNA is TGTGCCAGCAGCTTAGGGCCCCTGGCGGGAGAGGAGCAGTTCTTC.

The CDR3 is CASSLADREKGYTF. Here the CDR3 DNA reads TGCGCCAGCAGCTTGGCCGACAGGGAGAAGGGCTACACCTTC. The chain recombines TRBV5-1 with TRBJ1-2; 7 bases are a match to TRBD1. This CDR3 contains 14 residues. CDR1 and CDR2 from the germline V gene are SGHRS and YFSETQ. The junction had 7 bases not matched to a gene; V was cut back by 0 bases and J by 8 bases.

In this sample, this clone turned up once. The chain links TRBV7-9 to TRBJ2-3; no firm D call. The CDR3 loop spans 15 amino acids. CDR1 SEHNR and CDR2 FQNEAQ come from the germline V gene (reference sequence). V lost 0 bases and J lost 2, with 9 bases in between. The CDR3 nucleotides are TGTGCCAGCAGCTTAGCTCGGTCTATCACAGATACGCAGTATTTT. Translated, it gives CASSLARSITDTQYF.

Note on this clone: The junction does not match germline at one end; this may be a read error. This chain joins TRBV7-7 and TRBJ2-1, with 13 bases fitting TRBD2. Germline CDR1 and CDR2: SSHAT and FNYEAQ (reference sequence). The CDR3 contains 15 residues. CDR3 region: CASSQGTSGANEQFF. The CDR3 DNA follows: TGTGCTAGCAGCCAAGGGACTAGCGGGGCCAATGAGCAGTTCTTC.